The 2 T cell receptor beta chains presented below share a single source sample, sequenced in a study of cytomegalovirus exposure and HLA in healthy donors. PCR primers comprised 60 Vbeta and 13 Jbeta primers. TCRdb's copy holds only in-frame clones and misses some; the assay was immunoSEQ multiplex PCR. The sample holds more than 95,000 clones, around 76% seen once. The sequencing input was PBMCs. The source of these receptors is a woman between 18 and 29 years old in good health and CMV-seropositive.

Relative to its sample, this clone is medium-sized. The chain joins TRBV27 to TRBJ2-1; 8 bases are a match to TRBD2. The CDR3 has 14 residues. CDR1 MNHEY and CDR2 SMNVEV come from the germline V gene (reference sequence). V dropped 6 bases and J dropped 6; count of bases not matched to a gene: 7. The CDR3 region is CASRPLGTSNEQFF. Here the CDR3 DNA reads TGTGCCAGCAGGCCCTTAGGGACTAGCAATGAGCAGTTCTTC.

The chain recombines TRBV29-1 with TRBJ1-2; no clear D gene. There are 13 residues in the CDR3. Germline loops: CDR1 SQVTM, CDR2 ANQGSEA. Trimming left V 3 bases short and J 1 base short, with 9 bases between. Here the CDR3 reads CSVEELLNYGYTF. The CDR3 DNA sequence: TGCAGCGTTGAGGAGTTGCTTAACTATGGCTACACCTTC.